This T cell receptor (beta chain) was retrieved from a study of blood T cell repertoires in COVID-19 (TCRdb year 2020). A note on the overall study: The collaborator samples originated in the United States, Italy and Spain and spanned the acute and convalescent phases of COVID-19. Samples came from the ongoing ImmuneRACE study (first 160 participants) plus 1,254 subjects from 6 global collaborators. The material from the prospective study consisted of cDNA or gDNA derived from T cells, B-cell-depleted T cells, or PBMCs. Sample metadata almost always included a de-identified subject ID, COVID-19 status, age in years and sex. A freely available public database, intended as a resource for researchers studying the immune response to SARS-CoV-2, is where the repertoires were released. HLA class I and class II types, where available, came from metadata supplied by the sample provider rather than from assay-based typing. Subjects who had been exposed to COVID-19, were actively infected with it, or had recovered from it provided the deeply sampled blood TCRbeta repertoires that made up the dataset.

Trimming takes 4 bases from V and 0 bases from J, and the germline ends sit 22 bases apart. Sequences MGHRA (CDR1) and YSYEKL (CDR2) are obtained from the germline V gene. The CDR3 holds 20 amino acids from the cysteine to the phenylalanine. The sequence is cut down to CDR3 DNA, 60 bases in frame from base 1. Results and caveats for the whole study, not just this receptor: The quantity of clinical and demographic metadata differed by source and by participant and was supplied without curation.

TCRbeta CDR3 regions were amplified from genomic DNA by means of the immunoSEQ Assay, a bias-controlled multiplex PCR. Under the source paper's analysis protocol: Nucleated cell counts per sample were estimated from amplification of reference gene primers within the assay. To quantify the absolute abundance of each unique TCRbeta CDR3 rearrangement, sequence reads were collapsed and filtered. For each sample, productive Simpson clonality was calculated as the square root of Simpson's diversity index across productive rearrangements. The source is immuneACCESS, and TCRdb retained only in-frame sequences with V and J called. Part of the clones is not carried over; for the studies checked, unresolved V genes explain less than half of this, and the remainder is unexplained. The D gene and trimming were derived from the DNA, and the V and J assignments and clone size from that table. The sample includes about 300,000 clones, with about four fifths observed a single time. The top ten hold 8.5% to 9.5% of the sample.

A note on this clone: Its antigen remains undetermined. Base qualities are not provided; no much larger clone lies one nucleotide away.

Samples from volunteer blood donors who had recovered from COVID-19 were contributed by a second Seattle source. The collaborating institutions used their own protocols to collect whole blood in K2EDTA tubes. For TCRbeta analysis, collaborators shipped samples as frozen whole blood, isolated PBMCs, or DNA extracted from either of those sample types. The sample comprised peripheral blood. The rearrangement joined TRBV4-1 to TRBJ2-6; the D gene is perhaps TRBD1, on 6 matching bases. The receptor comes from a woman in her forties or fifties who had recovered from COVID-19. In nucleotide form, the sequence is TGCGCCAGCAGCCCCCCAGGGCGAGGGGGTGGGGCCTCTGGGGCCAACGTCCTGACTTTC. Its protein product is CASSPPGRGGGASGANVLTF.